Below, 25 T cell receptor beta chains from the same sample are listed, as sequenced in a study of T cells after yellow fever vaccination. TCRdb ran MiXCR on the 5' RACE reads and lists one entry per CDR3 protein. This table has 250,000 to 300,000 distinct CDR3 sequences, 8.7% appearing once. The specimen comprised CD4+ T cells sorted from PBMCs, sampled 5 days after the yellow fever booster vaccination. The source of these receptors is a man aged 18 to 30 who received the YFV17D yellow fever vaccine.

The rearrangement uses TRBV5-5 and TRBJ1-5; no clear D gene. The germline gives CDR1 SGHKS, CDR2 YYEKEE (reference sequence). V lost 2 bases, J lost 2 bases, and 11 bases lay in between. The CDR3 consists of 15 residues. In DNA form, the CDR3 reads TGTGCCAGCAGCTTCACATGGGCGCGCAATCAGCCCCAGCATTTT. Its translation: CASSFTWARNQPQHF. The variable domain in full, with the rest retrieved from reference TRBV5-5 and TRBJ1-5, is DAGVTQSPTHLIKTRGQQVTLRCSPISGHKSVSWYQQVLGQGPQFIFQYYEKEERGRGNFPDRFSARQFPNYSSELNVNALLLGDSALYLCASSFTWARNQPQHFGDGTRLSIL.

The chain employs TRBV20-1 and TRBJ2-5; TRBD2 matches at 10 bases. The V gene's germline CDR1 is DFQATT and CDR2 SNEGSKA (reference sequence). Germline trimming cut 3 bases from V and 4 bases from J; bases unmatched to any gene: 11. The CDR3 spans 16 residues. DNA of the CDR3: TGCAGTGCTAGTTCACTAGCGGGGCTCGGCGTAGAGACCCAGTACTTC. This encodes CSASSLAGLGVETQYF.

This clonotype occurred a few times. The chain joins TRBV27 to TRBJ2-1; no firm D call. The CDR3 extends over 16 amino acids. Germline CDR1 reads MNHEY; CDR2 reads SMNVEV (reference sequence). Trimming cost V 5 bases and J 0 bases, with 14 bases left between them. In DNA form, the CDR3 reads TGTGCCAGCAGTGCGAGAGGCACCAACTCCTACAATGAGCAGTTCTTC. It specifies CASSARGTNSYNEQFF.

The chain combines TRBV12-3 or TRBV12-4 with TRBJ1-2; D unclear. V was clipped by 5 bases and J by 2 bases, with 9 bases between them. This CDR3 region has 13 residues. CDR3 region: CASSHSGNYGYTF. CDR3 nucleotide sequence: TGTGCCAGCAGTCACTCGGGGAACTATGGCTACACCTTC.

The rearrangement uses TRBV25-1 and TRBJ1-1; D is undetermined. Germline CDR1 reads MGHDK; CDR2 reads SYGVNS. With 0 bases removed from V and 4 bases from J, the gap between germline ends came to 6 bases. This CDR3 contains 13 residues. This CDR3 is CASSEYTGTEAFF. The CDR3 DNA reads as TGTGCCAGCAGTGAATATACGGGCACTGAAGCTTTCTTT. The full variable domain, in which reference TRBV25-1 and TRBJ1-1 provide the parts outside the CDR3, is EADIYQTPRYLVIGTGKKITLECSQTMGHDKMYWYQQDPGMELHLIHYSYGVNSTEKGDLSSESTVSRIRTEHFPLTLESARPSHTSQYLCASSEYTGTEAFFGQGTRLTVV.

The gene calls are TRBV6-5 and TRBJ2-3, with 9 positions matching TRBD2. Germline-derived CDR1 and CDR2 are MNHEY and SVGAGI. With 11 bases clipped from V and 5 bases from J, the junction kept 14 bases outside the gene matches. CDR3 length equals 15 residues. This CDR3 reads CARLLLGLAKDTQYF. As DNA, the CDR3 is TGTGCCCGACTACTATTGGGACTAGCAAAAGATACGCAGTATTTT.

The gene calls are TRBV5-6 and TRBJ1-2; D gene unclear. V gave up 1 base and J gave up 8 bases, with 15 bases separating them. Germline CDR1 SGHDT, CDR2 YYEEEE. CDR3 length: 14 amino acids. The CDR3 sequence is CASSLLLIMGGYTF. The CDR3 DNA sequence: TGTGCCAGCAGCTTGCTATTAATCATGGGAGGCTACACCTTC.

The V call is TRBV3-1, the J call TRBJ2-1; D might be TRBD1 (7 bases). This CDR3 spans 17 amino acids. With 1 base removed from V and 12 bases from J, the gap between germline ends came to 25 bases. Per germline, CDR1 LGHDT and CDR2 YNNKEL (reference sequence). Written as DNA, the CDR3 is TGTGCCAGCAGCCAAGGGGCCCCCTCAGGTGCTCAGGGGGGGCAGTTCTTC. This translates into CASSQGAPSGAQGGQFF.

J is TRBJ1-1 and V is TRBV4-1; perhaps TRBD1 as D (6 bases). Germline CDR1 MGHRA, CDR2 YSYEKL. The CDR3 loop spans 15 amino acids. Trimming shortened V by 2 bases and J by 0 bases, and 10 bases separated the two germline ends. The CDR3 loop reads CASSQLRGMNTEAFF. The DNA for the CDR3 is TGCGCCAGCAGCCAACTCAGGGGAATGAACACTGAAGCTTTCTTT.

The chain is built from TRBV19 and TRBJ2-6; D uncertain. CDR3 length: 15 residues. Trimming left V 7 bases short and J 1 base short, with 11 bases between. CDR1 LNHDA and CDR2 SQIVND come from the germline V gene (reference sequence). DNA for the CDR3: TGTGCCAGTATCGACGGATCGTCTGGGGCCAACGTCCTGACTTTC. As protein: CASIDGSSGANVLTF. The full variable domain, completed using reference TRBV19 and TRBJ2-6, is DGGITQSPKYLFRKEGQNVTLSCEQNLNHDAMYWYRQDPGQGLRLIYYSQIVNDFQKGDIAEGYSVSREKKESFPLTVTSAQKNPTAFYLCASIDGSSGANVLTFGAGSRLTVL.

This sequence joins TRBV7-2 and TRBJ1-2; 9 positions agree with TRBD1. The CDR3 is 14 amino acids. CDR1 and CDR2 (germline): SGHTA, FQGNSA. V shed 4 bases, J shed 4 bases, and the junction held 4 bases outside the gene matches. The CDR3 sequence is CASSSKTGGYGYTF. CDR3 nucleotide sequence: TGTGCCAGCAGCTCTAAGACAGGGGGCTATGGCTACACCTTC.

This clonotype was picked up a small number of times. CDR3 in amino acids: CSARDRGYGELFF. CDR3 DNA sequence: TGCAGTGCTCGGGACAGGGGTTACGGGGAGCTGTTTTTT. The V call is TRBV20-1, the J call TRBJ2-2, with 10 nucleotides matching TRBD1. V lost 5 bases and J lost 7; bases outside the gene matches: 4. The CDR3 covers 13 residues. Germline assignment: CDR1 DFQATT and CDR2 SNEGSKA (reference sequence).

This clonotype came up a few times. The CDR3: CATSDSRTGGQETQYF. The CDR3 DNA follows: TGTGCCACCAGTGATTCGCGTACCGGCGGCCAAGAGACCCAGTACTTC. This chain joins TRBV24-1 and TRBJ2-5; D is unclear. CDR3 length: 16 amino acids. Trimming pared 2 bases from V and 1 base from J, leaving 13 bases between. The germline V gene has CDR1 KGHDR and CDR2 SFDVKD.

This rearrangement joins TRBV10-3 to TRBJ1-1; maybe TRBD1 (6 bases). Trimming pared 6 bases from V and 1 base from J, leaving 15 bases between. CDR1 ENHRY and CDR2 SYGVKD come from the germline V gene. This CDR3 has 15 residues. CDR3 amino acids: CAISGTRSGNTEAFF. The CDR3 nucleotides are TGTGCCATCAGCGGGACACGTAGTGGGAACACTGAAGCTTTCTTT.

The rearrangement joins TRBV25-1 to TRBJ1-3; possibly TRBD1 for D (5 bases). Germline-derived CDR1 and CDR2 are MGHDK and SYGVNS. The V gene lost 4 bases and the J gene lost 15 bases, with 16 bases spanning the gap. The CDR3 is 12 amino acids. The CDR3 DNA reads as TGTGCCAGCAGTGGCGCGCAGGGTCTTCGATATTTT. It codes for CASSGAQGLRYF.

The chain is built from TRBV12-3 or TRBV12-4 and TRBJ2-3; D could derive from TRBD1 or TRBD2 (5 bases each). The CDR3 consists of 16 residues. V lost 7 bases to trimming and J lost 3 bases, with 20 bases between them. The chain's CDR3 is CASTHGASSGTDTQYF. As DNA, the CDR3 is TGTGCCAGCACCCACGGGGCTTCGTCGGGAACAGATACGCAGTATTTT.

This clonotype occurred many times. The CDR3 region has the DNA TGCGCCAGCAGCTTGGGGACAGGATACAATGAGCAGTTCTTC. The encoded protein is CASSLGTGYNEQFF. The V gene is TRBV5-1, the J gene TRBJ2-1, with 7 bases lining up with TRBD1. This CDR3 spans 14 amino acids. Germline V gives CDR1 SGHRS, CDR2 YFSETQ. V lost 0 bases, J lost 4 bases, and 1 base stayed unmatched.

The CDR3 nucleotides are TGCGCCAGCAGCCAAGATACCGGCACATCTAACTATGGCTACACCTTC. Encoded protein: CASSQDTGTSNYGYTF. This chain connects TRBV4-3 to TRBJ1-2; D gene unclear. This CDR3 is built from 16 residues. V was cut by 0 bases and J by 0 bases, with 11 bases left in between. Germline V gene sequence: CDR1 LGHNA, CDR2 YSLEER.

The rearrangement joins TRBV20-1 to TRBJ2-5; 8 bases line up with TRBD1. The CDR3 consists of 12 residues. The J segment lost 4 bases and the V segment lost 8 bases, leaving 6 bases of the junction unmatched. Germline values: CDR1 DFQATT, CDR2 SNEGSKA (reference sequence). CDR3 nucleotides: TGCAGTACTCGGACAGGGCGAGAGACCCAGTACTTC. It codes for CSTRTGRETQYF.

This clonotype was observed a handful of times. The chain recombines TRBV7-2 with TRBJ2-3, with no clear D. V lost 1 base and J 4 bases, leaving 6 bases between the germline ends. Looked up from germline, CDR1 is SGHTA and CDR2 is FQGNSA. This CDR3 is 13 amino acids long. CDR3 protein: CASSLEKSDTQYF. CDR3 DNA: TGTGCCAGCAGCTTAGAGAAGTCAGATACGCAGTATTTT.

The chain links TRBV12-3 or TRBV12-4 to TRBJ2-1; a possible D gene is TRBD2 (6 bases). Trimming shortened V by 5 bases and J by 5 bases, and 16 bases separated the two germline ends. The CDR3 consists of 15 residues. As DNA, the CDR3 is TGTGCCAGCAGTACCGGGTCCCGGAGGGACAATGAGCAGTTCTTC. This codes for CASSTGSRRDNEQFF.

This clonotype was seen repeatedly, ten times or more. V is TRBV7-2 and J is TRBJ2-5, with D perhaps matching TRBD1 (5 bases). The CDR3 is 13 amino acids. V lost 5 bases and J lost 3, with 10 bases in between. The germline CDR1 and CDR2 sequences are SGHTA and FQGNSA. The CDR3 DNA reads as TGTGCCAGCAGCCGGCAGGGCGAAGAGACCCAGTACTTC. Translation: CASSRQGEETQYF.

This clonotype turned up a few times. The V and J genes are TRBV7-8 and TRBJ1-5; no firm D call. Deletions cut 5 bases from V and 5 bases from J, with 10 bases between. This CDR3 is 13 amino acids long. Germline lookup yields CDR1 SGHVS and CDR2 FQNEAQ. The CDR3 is CASSRATHQPQHF. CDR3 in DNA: TGTGCCAGCAGCCGGGCGACCCATCAGCCCCAGCATTTT.

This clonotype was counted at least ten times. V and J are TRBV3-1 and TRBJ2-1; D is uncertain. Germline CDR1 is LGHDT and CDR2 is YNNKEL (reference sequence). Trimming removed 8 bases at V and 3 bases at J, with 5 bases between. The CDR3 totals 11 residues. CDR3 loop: CASQLYNEQFF. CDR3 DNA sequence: TGTGCCAGCCAACTCTACAATGAGCAGTTCTTC.

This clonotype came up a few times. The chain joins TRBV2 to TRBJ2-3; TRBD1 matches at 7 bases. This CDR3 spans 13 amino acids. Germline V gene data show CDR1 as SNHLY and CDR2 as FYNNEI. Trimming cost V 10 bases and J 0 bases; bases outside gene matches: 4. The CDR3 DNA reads TGTGCCACCGGGACAGAAAGCACAGATACGCAGTATTTT. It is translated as CATGTESTDTQYF.